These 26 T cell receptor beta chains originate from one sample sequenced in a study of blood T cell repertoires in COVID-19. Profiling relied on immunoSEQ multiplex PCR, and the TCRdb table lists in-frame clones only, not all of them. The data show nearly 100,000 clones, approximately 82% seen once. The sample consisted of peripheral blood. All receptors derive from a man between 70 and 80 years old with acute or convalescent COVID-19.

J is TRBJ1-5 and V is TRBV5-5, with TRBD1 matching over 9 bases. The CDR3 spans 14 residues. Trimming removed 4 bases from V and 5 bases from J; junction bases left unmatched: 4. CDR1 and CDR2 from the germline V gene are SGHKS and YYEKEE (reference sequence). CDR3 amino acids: CASSIRQGDQPQHF. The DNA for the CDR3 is TGTGCCAGCAGCATACGACAGGGGGATCAGCCCCAGCATTTT.

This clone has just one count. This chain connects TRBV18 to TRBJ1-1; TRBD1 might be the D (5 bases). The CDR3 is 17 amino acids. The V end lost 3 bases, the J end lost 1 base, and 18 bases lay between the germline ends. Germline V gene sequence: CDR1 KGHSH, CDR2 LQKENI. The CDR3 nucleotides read TGTGCCAGCTCACCCCTGGGAGGACACGGTTCGAACACTGAAGCTTTCTTT. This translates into CASSPLGGHGSNTEAFF.

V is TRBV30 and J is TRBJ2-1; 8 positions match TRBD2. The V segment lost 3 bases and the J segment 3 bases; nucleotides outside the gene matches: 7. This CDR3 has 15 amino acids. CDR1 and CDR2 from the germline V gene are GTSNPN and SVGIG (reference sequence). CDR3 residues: CAWRWSGSVYNEQFF. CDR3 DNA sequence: TGTGCCTGGAGGTGGAGCGGGAGTGTCTACAATGAGCAGTTCTTC.

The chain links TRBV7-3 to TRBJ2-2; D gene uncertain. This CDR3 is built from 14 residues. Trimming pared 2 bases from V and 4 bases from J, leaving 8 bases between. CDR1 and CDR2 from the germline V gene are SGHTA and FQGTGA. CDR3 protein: CASSLGQRTGELFF. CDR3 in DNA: TGTGCCAGCAGCTTAGGCCAGCGCACCGGGGAGCTGTTTTTT.

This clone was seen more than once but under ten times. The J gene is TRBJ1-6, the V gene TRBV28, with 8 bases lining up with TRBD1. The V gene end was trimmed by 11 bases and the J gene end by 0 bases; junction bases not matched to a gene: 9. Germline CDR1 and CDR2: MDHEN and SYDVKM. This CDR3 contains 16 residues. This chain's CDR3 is CAGGQDASSYNSPLHF. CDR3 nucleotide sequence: TGTGCCGGGGGACAGGACGCCAGCTCCTATAATTCACCCCTCCACTTT.

CDR3 in DNA: TGTGCCAGCAGTTATAACAGGGGAGCCTACGAGCAGTACTTC. This encodes CASSYNRGAYEQYF. V usage is TRBV6-5 and J usage is TRBJ2-7, with 7 bases matching TRBD1. This CDR3 spans 14 amino acids. Germline values: CDR1 MNHEY, CDR2 SVGAGI. V lost 3 bases to trimming and J lost 2 bases; unmatched junction nucleotides: 4.

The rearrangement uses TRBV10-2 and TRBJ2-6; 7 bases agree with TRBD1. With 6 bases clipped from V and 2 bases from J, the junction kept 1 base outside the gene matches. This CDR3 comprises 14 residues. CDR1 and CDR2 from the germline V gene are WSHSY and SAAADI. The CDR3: CASRTGAGANVLTF. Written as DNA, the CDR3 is TGCGCCAGCAGAACAGGGGCTGGGGCCAACGTCCTGACTTTC.

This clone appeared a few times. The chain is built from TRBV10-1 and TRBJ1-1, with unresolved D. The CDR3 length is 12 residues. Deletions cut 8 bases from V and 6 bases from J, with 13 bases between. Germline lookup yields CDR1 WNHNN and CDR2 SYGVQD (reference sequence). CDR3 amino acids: CASLLKSPEAFF. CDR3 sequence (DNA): TGCGCCAGCCTCCTAAAGAGCCCTGAAGCTTTCTTT.

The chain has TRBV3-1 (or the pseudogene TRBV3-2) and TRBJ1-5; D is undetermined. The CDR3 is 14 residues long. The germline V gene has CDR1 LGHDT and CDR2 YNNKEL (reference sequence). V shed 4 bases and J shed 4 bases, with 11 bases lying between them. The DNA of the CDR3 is TGTGCCAGCAGCCGAGCCGGGAGTAATCAGCCCCAGCATTTT. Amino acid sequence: CASSRAGSNQPQHF.

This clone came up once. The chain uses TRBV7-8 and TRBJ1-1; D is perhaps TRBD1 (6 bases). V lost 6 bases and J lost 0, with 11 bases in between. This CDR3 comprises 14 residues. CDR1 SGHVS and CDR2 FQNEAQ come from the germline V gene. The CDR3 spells CASRSQGVNTEAFF. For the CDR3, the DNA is TGTGCCAGCAGATCACAGGGAGTGAACACTGAAGCTTTCTTT. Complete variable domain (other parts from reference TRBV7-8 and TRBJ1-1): GAGVSQSPRYKVAKRGQDVALRCDPISGHVSLFWYQQALGQGPEFLTYFQNEAQLDKSGLPSDRFFAERPEGSVSTLKIQRTQQEDSAVYLCASRSQGVNTEAFFGQGTRLTVV.

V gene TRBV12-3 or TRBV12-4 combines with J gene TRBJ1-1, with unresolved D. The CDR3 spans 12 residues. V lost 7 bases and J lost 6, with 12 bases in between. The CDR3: CASTLYGSEAFF. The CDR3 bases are TGTGCCAGCACCCTTTACGGGTCTGAAGCTTTCTTT.

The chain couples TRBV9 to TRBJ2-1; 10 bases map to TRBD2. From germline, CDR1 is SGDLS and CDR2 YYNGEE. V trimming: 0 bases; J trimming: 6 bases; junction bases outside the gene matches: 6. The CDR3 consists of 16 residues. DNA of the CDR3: TGTGCCAGCAGCGTAGCCGGGACTAGCGTGGTCAATGAGCAGTTCTTC. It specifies CASSVAGTSVVNEQFF.

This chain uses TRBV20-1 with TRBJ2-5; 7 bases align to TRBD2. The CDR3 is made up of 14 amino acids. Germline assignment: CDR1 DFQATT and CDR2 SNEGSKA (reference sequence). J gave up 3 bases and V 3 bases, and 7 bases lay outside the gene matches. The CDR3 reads CSASAGLVKETQYF. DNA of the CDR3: TGCAGTGCTAGTGCCGGACTAGTAAAAGAGACCCAGTACTTC.

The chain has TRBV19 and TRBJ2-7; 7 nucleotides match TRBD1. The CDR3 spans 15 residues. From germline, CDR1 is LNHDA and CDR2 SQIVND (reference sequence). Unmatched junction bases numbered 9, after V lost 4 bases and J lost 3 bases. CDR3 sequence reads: CASSTSDRVGYEQYF. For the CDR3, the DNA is TGTGCCAGTAGTACAAGCGACAGGGTGGGCTACGAGCAGTACTTC.

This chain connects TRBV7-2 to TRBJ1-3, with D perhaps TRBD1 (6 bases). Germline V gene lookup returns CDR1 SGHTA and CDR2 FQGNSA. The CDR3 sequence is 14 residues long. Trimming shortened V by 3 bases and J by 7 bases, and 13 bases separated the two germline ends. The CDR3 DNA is TGTGCCAGCAGCTTCCCCGCGGGGGCGAACACCATATATTTT. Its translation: CASSFPAGANTIYF.

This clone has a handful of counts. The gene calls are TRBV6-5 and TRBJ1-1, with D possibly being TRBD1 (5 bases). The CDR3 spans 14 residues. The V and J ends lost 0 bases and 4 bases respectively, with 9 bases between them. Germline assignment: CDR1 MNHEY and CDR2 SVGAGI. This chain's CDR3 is CASSYSQVGTEAFF. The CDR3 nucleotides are TGTGCCAGCAGTTACTCACAGGTCGGCACTGAAGCTTTCTTT.

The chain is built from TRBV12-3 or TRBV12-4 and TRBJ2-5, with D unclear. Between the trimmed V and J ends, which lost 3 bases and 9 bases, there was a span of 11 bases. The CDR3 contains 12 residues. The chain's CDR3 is CASSFTPRAQYF. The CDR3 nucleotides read TGTGCCAGCAGTTTTACCCCCCGGGCCCAGTACTTC.

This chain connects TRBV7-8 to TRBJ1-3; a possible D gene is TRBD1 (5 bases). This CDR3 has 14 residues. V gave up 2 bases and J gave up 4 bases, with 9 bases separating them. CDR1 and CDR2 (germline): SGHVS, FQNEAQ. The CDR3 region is CASSLPGLGNTIYF. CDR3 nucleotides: TGTGCCAGCAGCTTACCAGGGTTAGGAAACACCATATATTTT.

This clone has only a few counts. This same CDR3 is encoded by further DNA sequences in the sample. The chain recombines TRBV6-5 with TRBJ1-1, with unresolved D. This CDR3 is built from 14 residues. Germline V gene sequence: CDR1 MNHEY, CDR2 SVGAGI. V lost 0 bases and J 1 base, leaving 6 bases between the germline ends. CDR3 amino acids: CASSYSGGNTEAFF. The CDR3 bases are TGTGCCAGCAGTTACTCTGGCGGGAACACTGAAGCTTTCTTT.

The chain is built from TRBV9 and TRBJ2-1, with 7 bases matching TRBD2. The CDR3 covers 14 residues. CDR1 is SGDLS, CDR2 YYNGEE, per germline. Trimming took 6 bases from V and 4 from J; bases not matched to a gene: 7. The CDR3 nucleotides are TGTGCCAGCAACCTGGGACTAATATACAATGAGCAGTTCTTC. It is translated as CASNLGLIYNEQFF.

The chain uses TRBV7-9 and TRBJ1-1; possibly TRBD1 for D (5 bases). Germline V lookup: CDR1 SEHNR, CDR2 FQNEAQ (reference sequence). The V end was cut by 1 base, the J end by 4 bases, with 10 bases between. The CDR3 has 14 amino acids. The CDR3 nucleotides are TGTGCCAGCAGCTTAGATATCGGGGGCACTGAAGCTTTCTTT. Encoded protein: CASSLDIGGTEAFF.

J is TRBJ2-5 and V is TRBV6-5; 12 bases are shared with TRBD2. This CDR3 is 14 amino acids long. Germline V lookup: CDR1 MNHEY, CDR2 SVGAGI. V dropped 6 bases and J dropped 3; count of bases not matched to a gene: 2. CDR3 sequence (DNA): TGTGCCAGCAGGAGACTAGCGGGAGAAGAGACCCAGTACTTC. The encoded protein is CASRRLAGEETQYF.

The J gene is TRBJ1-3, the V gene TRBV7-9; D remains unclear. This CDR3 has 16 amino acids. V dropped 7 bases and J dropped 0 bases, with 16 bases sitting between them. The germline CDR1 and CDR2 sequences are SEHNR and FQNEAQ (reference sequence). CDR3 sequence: CASTSTPQYSGNTIYF. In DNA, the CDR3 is TGTGCCAGCACCTCTACGCCGCAATACTCTGGAAACACCATATATTTT.

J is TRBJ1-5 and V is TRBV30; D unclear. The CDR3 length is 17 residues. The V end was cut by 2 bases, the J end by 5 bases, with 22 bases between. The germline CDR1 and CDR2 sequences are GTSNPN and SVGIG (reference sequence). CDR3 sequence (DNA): TGTGCCTGGAGTAAAGACCAAAAGACCCAGGTTTATCAGCCCCAGCATTTT. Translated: CAWSKDQKTQVYQPQHF.

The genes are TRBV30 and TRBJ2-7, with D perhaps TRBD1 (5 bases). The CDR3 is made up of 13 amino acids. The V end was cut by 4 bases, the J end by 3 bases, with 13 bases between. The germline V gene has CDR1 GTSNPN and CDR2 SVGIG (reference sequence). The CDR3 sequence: CAWNLGDRYEQYF. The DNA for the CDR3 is TGTGCCTGGAACCTAGGGGATCGCTACGAGCAGTACTTC.

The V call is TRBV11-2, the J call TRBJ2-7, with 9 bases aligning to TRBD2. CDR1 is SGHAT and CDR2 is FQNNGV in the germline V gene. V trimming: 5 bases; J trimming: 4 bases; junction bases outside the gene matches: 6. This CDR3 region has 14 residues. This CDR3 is CASSPSGVRYEQYF. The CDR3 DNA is TGTGCCAGCAGCCCTAGCGGGGTTAGGTACGAGCAGTACTTC.